Listed below are T cell receptor beta chains from one sample, sequenced in a study of blood T cell repertoires in COVID-19. Repertoires were generated with immunoSEQ multiplex PCR, while TCRdb's copy carries only in-frame clones and drops some. Of hundreds of thousands of clones listed, around nine tenths are singletons. The sequenced sample was peripheral blood. Every receptor here comes from a woman aged 45-65 years with active or convalescent COVID-19. CDR3s include the opening cysteine and the closing phenylalanine or tryptophan. A D gene is named only where the DNA matches it firmly. Rows may omit the clone size; those that give it use once, few, many or a size class.

d_gene,v_gene,j_gene,abundance,CDR3aa
-,TRBV9,TRBJ1-2,-,CASSPQGGHYGYTF
-,TRBV27,TRBJ1-3,-,CASSLQGLSGNTIYF
-,TRBV29-1,TRBJ1-2,once,CSVGGQLGYTF
-,TRBV7-9,TRBJ1-4,-,CASSSPPRQGRAPNEKLFF
-,TRBV9,TRBJ1-1,-,CASSPGGGSMNTEAFF
-,TRBV18,TRBJ1-5,-,CASSPYFLLPTATGSNQPQHF
-,TRBV5-1,TRBJ1-1,-,CASSFAGVRNTEAFF
TRBD2,TRBV5-1,TRBJ2-1,-,CASSLGPAGANEQFF
TRBD1,TRBV3-1/TRBV3-2,TRBJ1-1,-,CASSPQGRNTEAFF
TRBD1,TRBV5-6,TRBJ2-5,-,CASSTFTGTGGGETQYF
TRBD1,TRBV7-9,TRBJ2-5,-,CASSLTGTGRKETQYF
-,TRBV11-2,TRBJ2-7,-,CASSLGPEGVYEQYF
TRBD1,TRBV18,TRBJ1-4,-,CASSPRTGDEKLFF
TRBD2,TRBV5-5,TRBJ2-7,-,CASSSGLAGGYEQYF
-,TRBV6-2/TRBV6-3,TRBJ1-1,-,CASSYRSTNEAFF
-,TRBV5-5,TRBJ1-1,-,CASSPLALGTEAFF
-,TRBV6-5,TRBJ1-3,-,CASSYSGAAGNTIYF
-,TRBV6-5,TRBJ1-5,-,CASSYDSNNQPQHF
-,TRBV19,TRBJ2-3,-,CASSIEAGRLDTQYF
-,TRBV5-1,TRBJ2-3,-,CASSLISTTDTQYF
TRBD1,TRBV19,TRBJ1-6,-,CASKTDRRDNSPLHF
-,TRBV6-2/TRBV6-3,TRBJ1-5,-,CASSYLPPGYSNQPQHF
TRBD1,TRBV5-1,TRBJ1-2,-,CASSMGQSNYGYTF
-,TRBV6-2/TRBV6-3,TRBJ1-6,-,CASSYRGSPLHF
TRBD1,TRBV25-1,TRBJ1-2,-,CASSEWGQGAQGYTF
-,TRBV21-1,TRBJ2-3,-,CASEASGGASDTQYF
-,TRBV11-2,TRBJ1-1,few,CASSLDALGQTTEAFF
-,TRBV18,TRBJ2-2,-,CASSPPVGQGTGELFF
TRBD1,TRBV5-1,TRBJ1-6,-,CASSHGTDGRNSPLHF
TRBD2,TRBV4-3,TRBJ2-7,-,CASSQELAGVYEQYF
-,TRBV28,TRBJ1-3,-,CASSSPGSAAGNTIYF
-,TRBV5-1,TRBJ1-2,-,CASSPGGYRPPYGYTF
TRBD1,TRBV11-3,TRBJ1-1,few,CASSSTGGTGNTEAFF
TRBD2,TRBV6-5,TRBJ2-3,-,CASTETSAGTDTQYF
TRBD2,TRBV6-5,TRBJ2-3,-,CASSYLAGNTDTQYF
-,TRBV30,TRBJ1-2,-,CAWNQGYYGYTF
-,TRBV7-3,TRBJ1-1,-,CASSFVRGEAFF